This T cell receptor beta chain derives from a study of cytomegalovirus exposure and HLA in healthy donors. Trimming cost V 8 bases and J 7 bases; bases outside gene matches: 6. This CDR3 has 12 residues. Per germline, CDR1 MDHEN and CDR2 SYDVKM. The donors belonged to the 120-subject validation cohort, separate from the approximately 700-subject first cohort. Method: immunoSEQ multiplex PCR; TCRdb's copy keeps in-frame clones and lacks some. The table shows 75,000 to 90,000 clones, with roughly 95% occurring only once. This sequence was found in a man between 18 and 35 years old in good health and CMV-seropositive. This chain links TRBV28 with TRBJ2-7; 9 bases are a match to TRBD1. Sequencing was carried out using PBMCs. Here the CDR3 reads CASGTGSEEQYF. As DNA, the CDR3 is TGTGCCAGCGGGACAGGGAGTGAAGAGCAGTACTTC.